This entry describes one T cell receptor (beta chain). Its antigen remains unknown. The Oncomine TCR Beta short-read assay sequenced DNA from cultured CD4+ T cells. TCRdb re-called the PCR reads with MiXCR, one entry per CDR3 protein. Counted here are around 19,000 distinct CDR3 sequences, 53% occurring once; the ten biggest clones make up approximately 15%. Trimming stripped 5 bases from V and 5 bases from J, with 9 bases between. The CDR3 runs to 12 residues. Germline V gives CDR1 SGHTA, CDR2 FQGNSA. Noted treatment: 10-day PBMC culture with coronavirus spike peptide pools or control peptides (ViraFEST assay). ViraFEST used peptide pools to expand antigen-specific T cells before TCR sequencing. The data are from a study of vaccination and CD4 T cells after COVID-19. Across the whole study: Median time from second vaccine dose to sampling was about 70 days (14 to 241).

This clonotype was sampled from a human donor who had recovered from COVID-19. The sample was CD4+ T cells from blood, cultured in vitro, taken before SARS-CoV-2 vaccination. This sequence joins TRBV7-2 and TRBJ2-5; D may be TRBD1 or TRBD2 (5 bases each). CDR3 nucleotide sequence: TGTGCCAGCAGCCGGTGGGGGGAGACCCAGTACTTC. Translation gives CASSRWGETQYF.